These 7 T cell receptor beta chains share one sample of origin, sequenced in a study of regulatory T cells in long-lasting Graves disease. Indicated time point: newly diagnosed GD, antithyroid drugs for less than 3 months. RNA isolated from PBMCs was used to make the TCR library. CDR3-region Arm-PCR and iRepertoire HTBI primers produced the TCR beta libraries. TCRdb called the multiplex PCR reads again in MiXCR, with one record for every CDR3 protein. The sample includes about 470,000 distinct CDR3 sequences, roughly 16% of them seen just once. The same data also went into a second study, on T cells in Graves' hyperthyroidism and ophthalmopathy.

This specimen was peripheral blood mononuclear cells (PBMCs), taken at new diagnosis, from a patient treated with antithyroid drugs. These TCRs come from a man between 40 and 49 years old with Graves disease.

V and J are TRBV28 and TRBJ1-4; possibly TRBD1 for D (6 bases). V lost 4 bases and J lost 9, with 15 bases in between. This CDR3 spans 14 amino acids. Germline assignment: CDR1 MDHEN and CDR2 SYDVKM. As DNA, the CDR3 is TGTGCCAGCAGTTCGGGACAATACCGCCAAAAACTGTTTTTT. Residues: CASSSGQYRQKLFF.

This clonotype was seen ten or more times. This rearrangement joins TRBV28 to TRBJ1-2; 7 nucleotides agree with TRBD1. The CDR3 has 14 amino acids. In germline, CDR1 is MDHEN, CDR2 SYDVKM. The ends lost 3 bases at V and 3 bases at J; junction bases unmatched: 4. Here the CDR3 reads CASSFAGTDYGYTF. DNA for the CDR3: TGTGCCAGCAGTTTTGCAGGGACAGACTATGGCTACACCTTC.

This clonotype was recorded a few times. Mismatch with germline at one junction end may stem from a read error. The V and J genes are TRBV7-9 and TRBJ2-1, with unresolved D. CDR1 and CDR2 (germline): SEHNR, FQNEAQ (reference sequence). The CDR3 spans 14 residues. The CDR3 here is CASSSSWAYNEQSF. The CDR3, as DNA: TGTGCCAGCAGCTCTAGTTGGGCCTACAATGAGCAGTCCTTC.

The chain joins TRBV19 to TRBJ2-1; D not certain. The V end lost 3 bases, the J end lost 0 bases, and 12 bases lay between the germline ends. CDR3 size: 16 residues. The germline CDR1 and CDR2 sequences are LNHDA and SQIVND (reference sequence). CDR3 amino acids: CASSIGRLSSYNEQFF. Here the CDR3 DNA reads TGTGCCAGTAGTATTGGACGGTTGAGCTCCTACAATGAGCAGTTCTTC.

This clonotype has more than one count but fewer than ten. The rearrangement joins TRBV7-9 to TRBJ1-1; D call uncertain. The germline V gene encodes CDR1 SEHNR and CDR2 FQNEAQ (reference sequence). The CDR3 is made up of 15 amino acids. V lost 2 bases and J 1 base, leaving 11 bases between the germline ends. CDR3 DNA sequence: TGTGCCAGCAGCTTATTGGAGACGACGAACACTGAAGCTTTCTTT. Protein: CASSLLETTNTEAFF. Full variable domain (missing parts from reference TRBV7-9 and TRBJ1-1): DTGVSQNPRHKITKRGQNVTFRCDPISEHNRLYWYRQTLGQGPEFLTYFQNEAQLEKSRLLSDRFSAERPKGSFSTLEIQRTEQGDSAMYLCASSLLETTNTEAFFGQGTRLTVV.

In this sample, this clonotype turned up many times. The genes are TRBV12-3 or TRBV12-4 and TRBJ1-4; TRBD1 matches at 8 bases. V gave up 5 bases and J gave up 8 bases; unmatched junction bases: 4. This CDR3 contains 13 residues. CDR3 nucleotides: TGTGCCAGCAGTCCAGGGGGCCGGGAAAAACTGTTTTTT. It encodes CASSPGGREKLFF.

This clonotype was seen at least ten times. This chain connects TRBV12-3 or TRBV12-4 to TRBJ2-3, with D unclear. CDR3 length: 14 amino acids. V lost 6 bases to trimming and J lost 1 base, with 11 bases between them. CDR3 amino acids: CASSPPWGTDTQYF. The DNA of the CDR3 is TGTGCCAGCAGCCCACCTTGGGGCACAGATACGCAGTATTTT.